A selection of T cell receptor beta chains follows, all from one sample in a study of T cells after yellow fever vaccination. MiXCR, applied by TCRdb to the 5' RACE reads, yields one record per CDR3 protein. The sample shows approximately 450,000 distinct CDR3 sequences, roughly a sixth of them seen only once. The sample was PBMCs, taken before the yellow fever booster vaccination. These TCRs come from a man in his late teens or twenties who received the YFV17D yellow fever vaccine. CDR3s leave out the opening cysteine and the closing phenylalanine or tryptophan. The D gene is left open where the match is weak.

v_call: TRBV4-3; j_call: TRBJ2-3; d_call: NA; cdr3_aa: ASSQDPRDTQY
v_call: TRBV7-3; j_call: TRBJ1-2; d_call: TRBD1; cdr3_aa: ASSPHPTGDGYT
v_call: TRBV4-1; j_call: TRBJ1-2; d_call: TRBD1; cdr3_aa: ASSRGVTQGDYGYT
v_call: TRBV29-1; j_call: TRBJ1-4; d_call: NA; cdr3_aa: SVEVPRGGPNEKLF
v_call: TRBV6-5; j_call: TRBJ2-5; d_call: TRBD1; cdr3_aa: ASRSTGTGGETQY
v_call: TRBV10-3; j_call: TRBJ1-2; d_call: NA; cdr3_aa: AISESLNYGYT
v_call: TRBV4-3; j_call: TRBJ1-5; d_call: NA; cdr3_aa: ASSQDRWQPQH
v_call: TRBV29-1; j_call: TRBJ2-1; d_call: NA; cdr3_aa: SVDRSQTYNEQF
v_call: TRBV5-1; j_call: TRBJ1-1; d_call: NA; cdr3_aa: ASSREQGNLEAF
v_call: TRBV7-2; j_call: TRBJ2-3; d_call: NA; cdr3_aa: ASSFLGGSNTDTQY
v_call: TRBV12-3/TRBV12-4; j_call: TRBJ2-2; d_call: NA; cdr3_aa: ASSEGRMNTGELF
v_call: TRBV20-1; j_call: TRBJ2-1; d_call: TRBD2; cdr3_aa: SARAGSGGPYNEQF
v_call: TRBV6-4; j_call: TRBJ1-2; d_call: TRBD1; cdr3_aa: ASRGTEPGYT
v_call: TRBV6-5; j_call: TRBJ2-1; d_call: NA; cdr3_aa: ASSIREQGNEQF
v_call: TRBV7-6; j_call: TRBJ2-3; d_call: NA; cdr3_aa: ASSPVGSPWSDTQY
v_call: TRBV15; j_call: TRBJ1-1; d_call: NA; cdr3_aa: ATSREWGQYNTEAF
v_call: TRBV20-1; j_call: TRBJ1-5; d_call: NA; cdr3_aa: SASRPQGGNQPQH
v_call: TRBV7-2; j_call: TRBJ2-7; d_call: NA; cdr3_aa: ASSLGGRRTYEQY
v_call: TRBV20-1; j_call: TRBJ2-1; d_call: TRBD2; cdr3_aa: SATGTSGGAGSYNEQF
v_call: TRBV6-1; j_call: TRBJ1-5; d_call: NA; cdr3_aa: ASSEIFRVSNQPQH
v_call: TRBV5-1; j_call: TRBJ1-1; d_call: NA; cdr3_aa: ASKFRVRGTEAF
v_call: TRBV7-2; j_call: TRBJ2-3; d_call: NA; cdr3_aa: ASSLELGTDTQY
v_call: TRBV10-3; j_call: TRBJ1-2; d_call: TRBD1; cdr3_aa: AIFSQDRTLNYGYT
v_call: TRBV5-1; j_call: TRBJ2-2; d_call: NA; cdr3_aa: ASSLGQYTGELF
v_call: TRBV25-1; j_call: TRBJ2-2; d_call: NA; cdr3_aa: ASSSGYTGELF
v_call: TRBV7-9; j_call: TRBJ2-5; d_call: NA; cdr3_aa: ASSLDRAVGTQY
v_call: TRBV6-2/TRBV6-3; j_call: TRBJ2-7; d_call: NA; cdr3_aa: ASSYSFGPGSEQY
v_call: TRBV9; j_call: TRBJ1-6; d_call: TRBD1; cdr3_aa: ASSGQGNSPLH
v_call: TRBV20-1; j_call: TRBJ2-2; d_call: NA; cdr3_aa: SARDGPANTGELF
v_call: TRBV6-1; j_call: TRBJ2-3; d_call: NA; cdr3_aa: ASSGRSARTDTQY
v_call: TRBV9; j_call: TRBJ1-2; d_call: TRBD1; cdr3_aa: ASSVGTGWNYGYT
v_call: TRBV7-9; j_call: TRBJ2-7; d_call: TRBD1; cdr3_aa: ASSKGQALSYEQY
v_call: TRBV19; j_call: TRBJ2-3; d_call: NA; cdr3_aa: ASSRASVYTDTQY
v_call: TRBV4-3; j_call: TRBJ2-6; d_call: TRBD2; cdr3_aa: ASSQGSAGAGANVLT
v_call: TRBV2; j_call: TRBJ1-1; d_call: NA; cdr3_aa: ASSEGQGPLDTEAF
v_call: TRBV29-1; j_call: TRBJ2-7; d_call: NA; cdr3_aa: SVEDRGGTYEQY
v_call: TRBV6-5; j_call: TRBJ2-5; d_call: NA; cdr3_aa: ASSSASVQETQY
v_call: TRBV20-1; j_call: TRBJ1-1; d_call: NA; cdr3_aa: SAKTDITEAF
v_call: TRBV4-3; j_call: TRBJ2-3; d_call: NA; cdr3_aa: ASSQDDPALAEDSDIKD
v_call: TRBV10-1; j_call: TRBJ1-1; d_call: TRBD1; cdr3_aa: ASSEWGTGGSAF
v_call: TRBV11-1; j_call: TRBJ2-1; d_call: TRBD2; cdr3_aa: ASSKTRGTSGWNEQF
v_call: TRBV12-5; j_call: TRBJ2-7; d_call: NA; cdr3_aa: ASGSGPSGHYEQY
v_call: TRBV2; j_call: TRBJ1-1; d_call: NA; cdr3_aa: ASSGENQAF
v_call: TRBV7-6; j_call: TRBJ2-5; d_call: NA; cdr3_aa: ASSLMLAEETQY
v_call: TRBV5-1; j_call: TRBJ2-2; d_call: NA; cdr3_aa: ASSFPGKNTGELF
v_call: TRBV7-9; j_call: TRBJ2-7; d_call: NA; cdr3_aa: ASSPPAGNPYEQY
v_call: TRBV12-3/TRBV12-4; j_call: TRBJ1-2; d_call: NA; cdr3_aa: ASSPRWNSNYGYT
v_call: TRBV4-2; j_call: TRBJ2-7; d_call: TRBD2; cdr3_aa: ASSRPAGESDYEQY
v_call: TRBV18; j_call: TRBJ2-1; d_call: TRBD2; cdr3_aa: ASSPRGGNEQF
v_call: TRBV5-1; j_call: TRBJ1-1; d_call: TRBD1; cdr3_aa: ASSKPGQGAGEDTEAF
v_call: TRBV5-4; j_call: TRBJ1-1; d_call: NA; cdr3_aa: ASSLEGPSGTEAF
v_call: TRBV4-1; j_call: TRBJ1-2; d_call: NA; cdr3_aa: ASSQVGVFNYGYT
v_call: TRBV4-3; j_call: TRBJ2-1; d_call: TRBD2; cdr3_aa: ASSQDYLAGDNEQF
v_call: TRBV11-3; j_call: TRBJ2-5; d_call: NA; cdr3_aa: ASSEGGQETQY